This entry concerns a single T cell receptor (beta chain). What it recognizes is unknown. Primers used in a second PCR of roughly 6 to 12 cycles were a sample-barcoded 5' primer and a J-beta primer mix. A template-switch adaptor that had 12 random nucleotides put a tag on each cDNA molecule. Each single sample gave us at least 2.5 million CDR3-containing paired-end reads. Each CDR3 protein gets one entry after TCRdb re-called the 5' RACE reads with MiXCR. The sample holds 1,100,000 or so distinct CDR3 sequences, 45% seen once. Germline CDR1 reads LGHNT; CDR2 reads FRNRAP. Losses at the gene ends were 5 bases for V and 4 bases for J; bases not matched to a gene: 7. The CDR3 runs to 15 residues. The data were obtained in a study of blood T cells in healthy people across ages. The study, taken as a whole, reports: Aged donors had fewer naive CD4+ cells and lower diversity than long-lived donors.

The rearrangement joins TRBV12-5 to TRBJ1-1; 10 nucleotides match TRBD1. Sequenced input: blood. The receptor's source is a woman aged 55-70 years in good health. The CDR3 here is CASGTGDRGSTEAFF. CDR3 in DNA: TGTGCTAGTGGTACCGGGGACAGGGGAAGCACTGAAGCTTTCTTT.